These 21 T cell receptor beta chains were all obtained from the same sample, sequenced in a study of control samples from healthy donors and cancer patients. Sequencing used immunoSEQ multiplex PCR; TCRdb keeps in-frame clones, though not all of them. The data show 120,000 or so clones, with roughly 90% seen just once and approximately 39% held by the top ten. Sequenced sample: blood. Receptor source: a man aged 50 to 60 in good health.

The chain employs TRBV7-2 and TRBJ1-2, with D unresolved. Germline V lookup: CDR1 SGHTA, CDR2 FQGNSA. V was trimmed by 1 base and J by 0 bases, leaving 9 bases between them. This CDR3 comprises 15 residues. The CDR3 sequence: CASSLDPEPNYGYTF. Written as DNA, the CDR3 is TGTGCCAGCAGCTTAGACCCGGAACCTAACTATGGCTACACCTTC.

The chain has TRBV12-3 or TRBV12-4 and TRBJ2-3, with D possibly TRBD1 on 5 matching bases. With 6 bases removed from V and 3 bases from J, the gap between germline ends came to 10 bases. The CDR3 totals 13 residues. The CDR3 sequence: CASSISGTDTQYF. CDR3 bases: TGTGCCAGCAGCATATCAGGGACAGATACGCAGTATTTT.

The chain employs TRBV6-5 and TRBJ1-1; perhaps TRBD1 as D (6 bases). Germline V gives CDR1 MNHEY, CDR2 SVGAGI. The CDR3 is 15 amino acids. The V end was cut by 4 bases, the J end by 5 bases, with 17 bases between. The CDR3 DNA sequence: TGTGCCAGCAGTTCCACGACAGGCGGGGAGACTGAAGCTTTCTTT. Translated: CASSSTTGGETEAFF.

The gene calls are TRBV2 and TRBJ1-6; 8 nucleotides match TRBD1. Trimming at V came to 6 bases and at J to 1 base, leaving 5 bases not matched to a gene. This CDR3 comprises 16 residues. Looked up from germline, CDR1 is SNHLY and CDR2 is FYNNEI. Here the CDR3 reads CASRDRGLSYNSPLHF. The CDR3 nucleotides read TGTGCCAGCAGAGACAGGGGATTATCCTATAATTCACCCCTCCACTTT.

J is TRBJ2-5 and V is TRBV2, with TRBD1 as a possible D gene (6 bases). Per germline, CDR1 SNHLY and CDR2 FYNNEI. Between the trimmed V and J ends, which lost 2 bases and 5 bases, there was a span of 9 bases. The CDR3 has 13 residues. The CDR3 spells CASSETGMETQYF. DNA for the CDR3: TGTGCCAGCAGTGAAACAGGGATGGAGACCCAGTACTTC.

The CDR3 DNA follows: TGCGCCAGCAGCTTGGAACTCCAGGGGGCAGCTAATGAAAAACTGTTTTTT. Its translation is CASSLELQGAANEKLFF. The gene calls are TRBV5-1 and TRBJ1-4, with 8 positions matching TRBD1. J gave up 3 bases and V 0 bases, and 7 bases lay outside the gene matches. This CDR3 comprises 17 residues. Germline CDR1 is SGHRS and CDR2 is YFSETQ.

The gene calls are TRBV18 and TRBJ2-7; D gene unclear. The CDR3 consists of 14 residues. Trimming shortened V by 2 bases and J by 0 bases, and 8 bases separated the two germline ends. The germline V gene encodes CDR1 KGHSH and CDR2 LQKENI. The CDR3 loop reads CASSPSGSSYEQYF. As DNA, the CDR3 is TGTGCCAGCTCACCATCCGGCAGCTCCTACGAGCAGTACTTC.

The gene calls are TRBV6-5 and TRBJ1-3, with D perhaps TRBD1 (5 bases). Trimming took 4 bases from V and 5 from J, leaving 12 bases between them. This CDR3 contains 14 residues. Germline CDR1 reads MNHEY; CDR2 reads SVGAGI. CDR3 loop: CASSSSGLRNTIYF. The CDR3 DNA reads as TGTGCCAGCAGTTCATCAGGGTTACGAAACACCATATATTTT.

This clone was seen once. V is TRBV3-1 (or the pseudogene TRBV3-2) and J is TRBJ1-2, with 8 bases that match TRBD1. CDR1 is LGHDT, CDR2 YNNKEL, per germline (reference sequence). The ends lost 2 bases at V and 4 bases at J; junction bases unmatched: 15. There are 18 residues in the CDR3. The chain's CDR3 is CASSQRTGQGGRGYGYTF. Written as DNA, the CDR3 is TGTGCCAGCAGCCAACGGACCGGACAGGGAGGAAGGGGCTATGGCTACACCTTC.

The chain carries TRBV29-1 and TRBJ1-5; a possible D gene is TRBD1 (6 bases). The CDR3 length is 14 residues. Germline CDR1 is SQVTM and CDR2 is ANQGSEA. With 4 bases removed from V and 2 bases from J, the gap between germline ends came to 12 bases. The CDR3 DNA reads as TGCAGCGTTGCCGGGGGCAGAGGCAATCAGCCCCAGCATTTT. Residues: CSVAGGRGNQPQHF. The full variable domain, rest sourced from reference TRBV29-1 and TRBJ1-5, is SAVISQKPSRDICQRGTSLTIQCQVDSQVTMMFWYRQQPGQSLTLIATANQGSEATYESGFVIDKFPISRPNLTFSTLTVSNMSPEDSSIYLCSVAGGRGNQPQHFGDGTRLSIL.

The chain couples TRBV19 to TRBJ2-7, with D tentatively TRBD2 (6 bases). The CDR3 consists of 15 residues. Between the trimmed V and J ends, which lost 3 bases and 6 bases, there was a span of 18 bases. From germline, CDR1 is LNHDA and CDR2 SQIVND (reference sequence). The CDR3 is CASSMKAGKEREQYF. CDR3 bases: TGTGCCAGTAGTATGAAGGCGGGGAAGGAGCGCGAGCAGTACTTC.

The V gene is TRBV7-2, the J gene TRBJ2-7; D possibly corresponds to TRBD1 (5 bases). Germline V lookup: CDR1 SGHTA, CDR2 FQGNSA. The CDR3 covers 13 residues. V was clipped by 6 bases and J by 2 bases, with 11 bases between them. The CDR3 region is CASSIRQTYEQYF. CDR3 nucleotides: TGTGCCAGCAGTATTCGACAGACCTACGAGCAGTACTTC.

V gene TRBV10-3 combines with J gene TRBJ1-2; 8 bases agree with TRBD1. Trimming took 3 bases from V and 9 from J; bases not matched to a gene: 6. Germline V gives CDR1 ENHRY, CDR2 SYGVKD. The CDR3 sequence is 13 residues long. The DNA for the CDR3 is TGTGCCATCAGTGACGGACAGGGAGAGAGCTACACCTTC. This encodes CAISDGQGESYTF.

J is TRBJ1-5 and V is TRBV18; D is unclear. Germline CDR1 is KGHSH and CDR2 is LQKENI. With 6 bases removed from V and 0 bases from J, the gap between germline ends came to 9 bases. The CDR3 loop spans 14 amino acids. CDR3 sequence: CASSPGPSNQPQHF. CDR3 coding DNA: TGTGCCAGCTCTCCCGGGCCTAGCAATCAGCCCCAGCATTTT.

This clone was seen once. The chain uses TRBV4-1 and TRBJ2-4, with 11 positions matching TRBD1. This CDR3 has 17 amino acids. Per germline, CDR1 MGHRA and CDR2 YSYEKL. V shed 1 base and J 6 bases; nucleotides not matched to a gene: 8. Here the CDR3 reads CASSQVVSGQGANIQYF. CDR3 bases: TGCGCCAGCAGCCAAGTGGTTTCCGGACAGGGGGCAAACATTCAGTACTTC.

This clone has only a few counts. CDR3 bases: TGTGCCAGCAGGAGGGGGACAGGGGCCAATCAGCCCCAGCATTTT. Translation: CASRRGTGANQPQHF. The chain has TRBV6-5 and TRBJ1-5; TRBD1 matches 10 bases. Trimming took 6 bases from V and 3 from J; bases not matched to a gene: 5. Germline assignment: CDR1 MNHEY and CDR2 SVGAGI. The CDR3 has 15 amino acids.

The chain is built from TRBV29-1 and TRBJ2-7, with 7 bases fitting TRBD1. Germline CDR1 SQVTM, CDR2 ANQGSEA. The V segment lost 4 bases and the J segment 8 bases; nucleotides outside the gene matches: 14. This CDR3 is 14 amino acids long. The CDR3 sequence: CSVGIGTDRAQQYF. The CDR3 nucleotides are TGCAGCGTTGGGATCGGGACAGACCGCGCTCAGCAGTACTTC.

As regards this clone: The junction departs from the called germline gene at one end, perhaps through a read error. The CDR3, as DNA: TGCAGTGCTAGTATAGGAGGGAACTCTGGCTACACCTTC. This sequence encodes CSASIGGNSGYTF. The chain carries TRBV20-1 and TRBJ1-2; D unclear. The germline gives CDR1 DFQATT, CDR2 SNEGSKA (reference sequence). The length of the CDR3 is 13 residues.

The J gene is TRBJ1-2, the V gene TRBV14; TRBD1 matches 9 bases. J gave up 4 bases and V 2 bases, and 14 bases lay outside the gene matches. CDR1 and CDR2 from the germline V gene are SGHDN and FVKESK. This CDR3 spans 18 amino acids. The CDR3 sequence: CASSQNPGQGIVTYGYTF. The CDR3 bases are TGTGCCAGCAGCCAAAACCCGGGACAGGGCATCGTAACCTATGGCTACACCTTC.

V usage is TRBV2 and J usage is TRBJ2-2, with D perhaps TRBD2 (5 bases). CDR3 length: 15 amino acids. Trimming took off 6 bases at V and 0 bases at J, with 11 bases between the two ends. Germline V gene sequence: CDR1 SNHLY, CDR2 FYNNEI. For the CDR3, the DNA is TGTGCCAGCAGGGGGAGTTCCACGAACACCGGGGAGCTGTTTTTT. This gives the protein CASRGSSTNTGELFF.

This sequence joins TRBV19 and TRBJ2-7; D unclear. The V and J ends lost 6 bases and 3 bases respectively, with 12 bases between them. From germline, CDR1 is LNHDA and CDR2 SQIVND (reference sequence). The CDR3 is 13 residues long. DNA of the CDR3: TGTGCCAGTAGCCCTGGCACATACTACGAGCAGTACTTC. It translates to CASSPGTYYEQYF. Full variable domain (missing parts from reference TRBV19 and TRBJ2-7): DGGITQSPKYLFRKEGQNVTLSCEQNLNHDAMYWYRQDPGQGLRLIYYSQIVNDFQKGDIAEGYSVSREKKESFPLTVTSAQKNPTAFYLCASSPGTYYEQYFGPGTRLTVT.